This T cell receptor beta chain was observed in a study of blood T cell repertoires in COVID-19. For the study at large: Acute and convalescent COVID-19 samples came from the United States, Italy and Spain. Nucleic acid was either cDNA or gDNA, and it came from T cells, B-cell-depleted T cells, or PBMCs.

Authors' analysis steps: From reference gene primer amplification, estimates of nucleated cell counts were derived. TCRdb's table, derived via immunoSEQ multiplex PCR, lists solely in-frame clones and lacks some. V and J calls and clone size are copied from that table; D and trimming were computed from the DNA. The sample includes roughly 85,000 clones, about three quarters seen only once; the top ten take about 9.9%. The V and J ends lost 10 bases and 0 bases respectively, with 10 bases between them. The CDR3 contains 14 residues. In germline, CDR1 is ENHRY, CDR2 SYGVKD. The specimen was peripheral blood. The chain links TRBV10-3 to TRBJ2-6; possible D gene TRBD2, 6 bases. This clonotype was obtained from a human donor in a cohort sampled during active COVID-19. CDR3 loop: CATGTHSGANVLTF. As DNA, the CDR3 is TGTGCCACCGGGACTCACTCTGGGGCCAACGTCCTGACTTTC.